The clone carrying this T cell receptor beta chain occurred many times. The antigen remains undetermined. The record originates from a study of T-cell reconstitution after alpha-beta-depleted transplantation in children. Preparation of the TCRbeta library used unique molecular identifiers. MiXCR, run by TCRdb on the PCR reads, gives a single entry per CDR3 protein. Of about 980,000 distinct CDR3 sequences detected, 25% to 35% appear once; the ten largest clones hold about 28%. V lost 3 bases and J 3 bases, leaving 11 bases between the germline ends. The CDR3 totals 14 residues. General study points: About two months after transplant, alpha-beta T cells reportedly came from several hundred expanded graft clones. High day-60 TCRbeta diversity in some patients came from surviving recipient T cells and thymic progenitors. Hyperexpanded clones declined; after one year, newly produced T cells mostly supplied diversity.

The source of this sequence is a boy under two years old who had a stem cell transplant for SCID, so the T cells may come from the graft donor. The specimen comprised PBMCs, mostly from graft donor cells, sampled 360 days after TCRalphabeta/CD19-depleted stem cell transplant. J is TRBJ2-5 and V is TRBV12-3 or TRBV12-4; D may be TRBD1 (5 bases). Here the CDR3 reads CASSFLAGKETQYF. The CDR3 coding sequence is TGTGCCAGCAGTTTTCTGGCAGGGAAAGAGACCCAGTACTTC.